This T cell receptor (beta chain) was observed in a study of blood T cell repertoires in COVID-19. Looking at the study overall: The study drew acute and convalescent COVID-19 samples from the United States, Italy and Spain. The analysed material was cDNA or gDNA that came from T cells, B-cell-depleted T cells, or PBMCs.

Under the authors' procedure: Estimates of nucleated cell counts were drawn from the amplification of reference gene primers. The repertoire was sequenced with immunoSEQ multiplex PCR; TCRdb's copy has only in-frame clones and lacks some. For V, J and clone size, that table is used; D and trimming come from the DNA. The sample has under 300,000 clones; about 82% are singletons. Germline V gene lookup returns CDR1 LGHNA and CDR2 YSLEER. Trimming took off 3 bases at V and 1 base at J, with 12 bases between the two ends. This CDR3 spans 15 amino acids. Sequenced sample: peripheral blood. This sequence was found in a man at least 80 years old with acute or convalescent COVID-19. This rearrangement joins TRBV4-3 to TRBJ1-1; D gene unclear. The chain's CDR3 is CASSQEPRGNTEAFF. CDR3 nucleotides: TGCGCCAGCAGCCAGGAACCTCGAGGGAACACTGAAGCTTTCTTT.